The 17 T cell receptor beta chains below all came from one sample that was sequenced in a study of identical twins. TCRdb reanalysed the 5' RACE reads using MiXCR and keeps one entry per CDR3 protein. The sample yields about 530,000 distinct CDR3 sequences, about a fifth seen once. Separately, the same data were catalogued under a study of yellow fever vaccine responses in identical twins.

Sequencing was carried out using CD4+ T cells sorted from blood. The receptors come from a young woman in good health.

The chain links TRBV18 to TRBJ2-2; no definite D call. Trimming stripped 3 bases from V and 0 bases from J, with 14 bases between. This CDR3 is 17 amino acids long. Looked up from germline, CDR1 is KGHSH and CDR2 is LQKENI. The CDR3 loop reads CASSPLGETANTGELFF. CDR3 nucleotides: TGTGCCAGCTCACCCCTGGGCGAAACGGCGAACACCGGGGAGCTGTTTTTT.

The CDR3 DNA reads as TGTGCCAGCAGCTTGGTACGGGTGAGACTTGGCAATCAGCCCCAGCATTTT. It codes for CASSLVRVRLGNQPQHF. The V call is TRBV5-8, the J call TRBJ1-5; D call uncertain. The ends were cut back, 0 bases at V and 2 bases at J, with 15 bases in the middle. The CDR3 is 17 amino acids. Germline lookup yields CDR1 SGHTS and CDR2 YDEGEE.

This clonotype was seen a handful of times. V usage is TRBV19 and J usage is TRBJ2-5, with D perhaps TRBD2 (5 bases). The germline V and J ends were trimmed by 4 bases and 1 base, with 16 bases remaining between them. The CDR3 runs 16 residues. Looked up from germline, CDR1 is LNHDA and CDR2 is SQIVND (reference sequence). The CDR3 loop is CASSKPKSGSQETQYF. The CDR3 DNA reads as TGTGCCAGTAGTAAACCAAAATCGGGGTCCCAAGAGACCCAGTACTTC.

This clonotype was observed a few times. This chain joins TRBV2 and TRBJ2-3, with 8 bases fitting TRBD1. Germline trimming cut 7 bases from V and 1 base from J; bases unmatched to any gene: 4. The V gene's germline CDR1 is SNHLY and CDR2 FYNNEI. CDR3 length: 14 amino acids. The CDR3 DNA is TGTGCCAGCACTAAGACAGGGGGCACAGATACGCAGTATTTT. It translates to CASTKTGGTDTQYF.

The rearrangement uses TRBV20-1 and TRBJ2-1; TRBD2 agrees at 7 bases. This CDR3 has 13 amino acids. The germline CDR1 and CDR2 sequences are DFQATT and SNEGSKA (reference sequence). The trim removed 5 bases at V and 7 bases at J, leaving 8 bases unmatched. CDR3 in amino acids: CSARREVLNEQFF. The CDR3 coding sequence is TGCAGTGCTCGTCGGGAGGTGTTGAATGAGCAGTTCTTC.

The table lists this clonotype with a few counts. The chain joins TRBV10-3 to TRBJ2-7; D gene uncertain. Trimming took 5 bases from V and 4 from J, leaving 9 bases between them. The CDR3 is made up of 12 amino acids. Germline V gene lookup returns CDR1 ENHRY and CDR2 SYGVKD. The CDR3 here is CAISLTIYEQYF. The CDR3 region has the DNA TGTGCCATCAGTCTTACCATTTACGAGCAGTACTTC.

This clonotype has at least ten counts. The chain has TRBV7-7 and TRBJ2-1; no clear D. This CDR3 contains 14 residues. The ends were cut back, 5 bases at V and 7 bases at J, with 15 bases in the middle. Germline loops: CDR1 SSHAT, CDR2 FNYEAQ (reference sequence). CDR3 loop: CASSAGLVGNEQFF. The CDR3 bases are TGTGCCAGCAGCGCTGGCCTCGTGGGGAATGAGCAGTTCTTC.

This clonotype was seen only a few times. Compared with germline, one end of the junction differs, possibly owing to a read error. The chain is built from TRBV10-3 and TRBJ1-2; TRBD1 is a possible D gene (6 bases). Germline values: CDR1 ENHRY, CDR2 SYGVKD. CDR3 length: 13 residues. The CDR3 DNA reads TGTGCCATCGGTGAGGCAGGGGCCTCAGGCTACACCTTC. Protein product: CAIGEAGASGYTF.

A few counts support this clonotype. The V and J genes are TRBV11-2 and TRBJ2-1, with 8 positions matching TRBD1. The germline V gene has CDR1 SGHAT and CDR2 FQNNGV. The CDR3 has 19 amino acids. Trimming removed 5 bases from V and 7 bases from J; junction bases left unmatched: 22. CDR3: CASSRGTGGTGLKGNEQFF. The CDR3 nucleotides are TGTGCCAGCAGCCGAGGCACAGGGGGAACTGGACTGAAGGGAAATGAGCAGTTCTTC.

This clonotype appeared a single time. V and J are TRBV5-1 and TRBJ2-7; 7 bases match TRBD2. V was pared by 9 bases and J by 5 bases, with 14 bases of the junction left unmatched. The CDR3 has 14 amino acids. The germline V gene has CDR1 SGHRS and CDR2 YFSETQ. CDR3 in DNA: TGCGCCACGTCCCTTTGGGCGGGAGAGGACGAGCAGTACTTC. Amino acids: CATSLWAGEDEQYF.

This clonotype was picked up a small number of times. CDR3 coding DNA: TGTGCCAGCAGCTTACCAGGGAAATATTCACCCCTCCACTTT. Translation gives CASSLPGKYSPLHF. J is TRBJ1-6 and V is TRBV11-2; weak D call: TRBD1 (5 bases). CDR1 is SGHAT and CDR2 is FQNNGV in the germline V gene. V was cut by 2 bases and J by 8 bases, with 10 bases left in between. This CDR3 is 14 amino acids long.

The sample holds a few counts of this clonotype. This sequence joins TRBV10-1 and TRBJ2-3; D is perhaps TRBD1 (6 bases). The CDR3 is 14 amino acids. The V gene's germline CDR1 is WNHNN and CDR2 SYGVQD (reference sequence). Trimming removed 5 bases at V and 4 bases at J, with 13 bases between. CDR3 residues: CASSSPQGPDTQYF. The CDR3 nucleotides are TGCGCCAGCAGTTCCCCACAGGGCCCAGATACGCAGTATTTT.

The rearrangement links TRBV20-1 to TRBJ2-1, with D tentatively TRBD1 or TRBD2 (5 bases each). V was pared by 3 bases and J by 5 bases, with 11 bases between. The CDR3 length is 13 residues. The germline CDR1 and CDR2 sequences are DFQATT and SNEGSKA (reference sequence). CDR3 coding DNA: TGCAGTGCTAGTGGGACCCGACACAATGAGCAGTTCTTC. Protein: CSASGTRHNEQFF.

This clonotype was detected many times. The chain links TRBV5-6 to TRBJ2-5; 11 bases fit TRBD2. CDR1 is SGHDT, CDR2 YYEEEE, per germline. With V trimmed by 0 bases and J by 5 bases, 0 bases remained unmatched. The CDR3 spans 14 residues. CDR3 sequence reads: CASSLASGRETQYF. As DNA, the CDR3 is TGTGCCAGCAGCTTGGCTAGCGGGAGGGAGACCCAGTACTTC.

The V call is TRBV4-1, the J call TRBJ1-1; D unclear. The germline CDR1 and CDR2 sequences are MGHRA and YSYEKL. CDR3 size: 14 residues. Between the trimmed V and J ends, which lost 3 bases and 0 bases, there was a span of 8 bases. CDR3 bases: TGCGCCAGCAGCCACCCAATTATGAACACTGAAGCTTTCTTT. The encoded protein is CASSHPIMNTEAFF.

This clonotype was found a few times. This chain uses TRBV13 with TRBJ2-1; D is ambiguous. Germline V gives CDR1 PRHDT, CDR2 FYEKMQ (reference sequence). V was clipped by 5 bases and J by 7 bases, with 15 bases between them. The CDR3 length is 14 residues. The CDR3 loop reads CASSPKVLINEQFF. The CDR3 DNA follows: TGTGCCAGCAGCCCGAAGGTACTCATAAATGAGCAGTTCTTC.

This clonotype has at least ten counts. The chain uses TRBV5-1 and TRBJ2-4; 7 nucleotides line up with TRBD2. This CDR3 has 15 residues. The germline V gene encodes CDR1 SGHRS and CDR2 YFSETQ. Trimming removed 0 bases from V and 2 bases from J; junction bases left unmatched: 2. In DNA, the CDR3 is TGCGCCAGCAGCTTGGTGAGCGGGACCAAAAACATTCAGTACTTC. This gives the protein CASSLVSGTKNIQYF. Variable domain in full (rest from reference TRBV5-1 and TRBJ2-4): KAGVTQTPRYLIKTRGQQVTLSCSPISGHRSVSWYQQTPGQGLQFLFEYFSETQRNKGNFPGRFSGRQFSNSRSEMNVSTLELGDSALYLCASSLVSGTKNIQYFGAGTRLSVL.